This T cell receptor beta chain was sequenced during a study of somatic mutations in cytotoxic T cells in rheumatoid arthritis. Study results and caveats: Antigens bound by the expanded CD8+ clones were not identified. CD8+ T cells showed clonality that did not differ significantly between patients with rheumatoid arthritis and age-matched healthy controls.

Clones were sequenced by immunoSEQ multiplex PCR, and TCRdb holds only the in-frame ones, with some missing. The sample holds approximately 23,000 clones, approximately 84% seen once. There are a few counts of this clone. The antigen remains undetermined. Unmatched junction bases numbered 8, after V lost 7 bases and J lost 4 bases. CDR3 size: 15 residues. Germline V lookup: CDR1 SEHNR, CDR2 FQNEAQ (reference sequence). V usage is TRBV7-9 and J usage is TRBJ1-2; 11 nucleotides agree with TRBD1. This TCR came from an adult with rheumatoid arthritis. The sample was CD8+ T cells sorted from blood. CDR3 loop: CASTGQGARSYGYTF. CDR3 nucleotides: TGTGCCAGCACCGGACAGGGGGCTCGGTCCTATGGCTACACCTTC.